The following is a T cell receptor beta chain sequence with its context. Its matching antigen is unknown. The sample belongs to a study of cytomegalovirus exposure and HLA in healthy donors. About the research overall: An early data release held tens of millions of unique TCRs from HLA-typed donors. Among the approximately 400 genotyped donors, 81% were placed in the Caucasian-associated ancestry cluster. Findings and limits, study-wide: A later analysis found common viral pathogens apparently linked to several of the most significant clusters.

PCR was performed using 60 Vbeta and 13 Jbeta primers. Per the original data handling: A later analysis counted roughly 74 million unique TCR beta chains, roughly 11 million shared. TCRdb keeps only in-frame clones here, not all; method: immunoSEQ multiplex PCR. V and J calls and clone size are those listed in that table; D and trimming were worked out from the DNA. The sample comprises more than 95,000 clones, about 82% of which are singletons, and 1.9% rests with the top ten. The germline CDR1 and CDR2 sequences are SGHVS and FNYEAQ. The CDR3 is 14 amino acids. V was pared by 5 bases and J by 5 bases, with 6 bases of the junction left unmatched.

The clonotype comes from a man in his fifties in good health and CMV-seronegative. The V call is TRBV7-6, the J call TRBJ1-1; 9 nucleotides match TRBD1. The sequenced sample was PBMCs. The CDR3 DNA reads TGTGCCAGCAGCCCGTGGACAGGGGTTACTGAAGCTTTCTTT. Encoded protein: CASSPWTGVTEAFF.